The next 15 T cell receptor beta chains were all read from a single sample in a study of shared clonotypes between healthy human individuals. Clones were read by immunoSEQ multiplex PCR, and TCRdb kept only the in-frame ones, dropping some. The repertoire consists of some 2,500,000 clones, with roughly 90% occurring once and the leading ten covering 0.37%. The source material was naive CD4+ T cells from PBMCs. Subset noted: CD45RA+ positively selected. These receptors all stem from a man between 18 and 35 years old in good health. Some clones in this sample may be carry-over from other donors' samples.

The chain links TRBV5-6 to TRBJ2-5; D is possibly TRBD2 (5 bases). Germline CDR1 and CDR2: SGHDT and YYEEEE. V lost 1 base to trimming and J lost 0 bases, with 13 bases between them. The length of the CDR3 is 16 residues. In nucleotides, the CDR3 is TGTGCCAGCAGCTTGACTTGGAGGACGAACCAAGAGACCCAGTACTTC. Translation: CASSLTWRTNQETQYF. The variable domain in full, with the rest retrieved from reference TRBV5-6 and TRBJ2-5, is DAGVTQSPTHLIKTRGQQVTLRCSPKSGHDTVSWYQQALGQGPQFIFQYYEEEERQRGNFPDRFSGHQFPNYSSELNVNALLLGDSALYLCASSLTWRTNQETQYFGPGTRLLVL.

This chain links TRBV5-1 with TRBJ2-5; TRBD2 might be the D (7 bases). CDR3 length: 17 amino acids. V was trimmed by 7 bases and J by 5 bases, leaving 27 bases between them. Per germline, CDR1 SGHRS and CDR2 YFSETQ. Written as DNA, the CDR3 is TGCGCCAGCGACACCGGAGTACAGGGAGGGCCGGGGGAGACCCAGTACTTC. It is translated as CASDTGVQGGPGETQYF. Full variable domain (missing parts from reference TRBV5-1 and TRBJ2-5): KAGVTQTPRYLIKTRGQQVTLSCSPISGHRSVSWYQQTPGQGLQFLFEYFSETQRNKGNFPGRFSGRQFSNSRSEMNVSTLELGDSALYLCASDTGVQGGPGETQYFGPGTRLLVL.

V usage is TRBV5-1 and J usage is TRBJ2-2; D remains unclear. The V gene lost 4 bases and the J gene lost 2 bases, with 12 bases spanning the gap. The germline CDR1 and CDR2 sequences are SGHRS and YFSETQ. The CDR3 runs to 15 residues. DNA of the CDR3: TGCGCCAGCAGCCCAATAGCAGCTAACACCGGGGAGCTGTTTTTT. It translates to CASSPIAANTGELFF.

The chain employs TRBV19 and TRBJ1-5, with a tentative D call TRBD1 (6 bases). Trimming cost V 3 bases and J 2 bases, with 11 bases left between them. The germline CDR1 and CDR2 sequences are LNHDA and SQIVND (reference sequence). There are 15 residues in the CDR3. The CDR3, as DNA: TGTGCCAGTAGTATCAGACAGGAGCGCAATCAGCCCCAGCATTTT. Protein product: CASSIRQERNQPQHF.

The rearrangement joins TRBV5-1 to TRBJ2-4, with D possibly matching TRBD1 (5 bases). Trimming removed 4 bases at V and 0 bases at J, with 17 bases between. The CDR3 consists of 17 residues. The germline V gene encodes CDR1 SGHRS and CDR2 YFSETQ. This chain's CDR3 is CASSPSPRQLAKNIQYF. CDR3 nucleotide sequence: TGCGCCAGCAGCCCATCTCCAAGACAGCTAGCCAAAAACATTCAGTACTTC.

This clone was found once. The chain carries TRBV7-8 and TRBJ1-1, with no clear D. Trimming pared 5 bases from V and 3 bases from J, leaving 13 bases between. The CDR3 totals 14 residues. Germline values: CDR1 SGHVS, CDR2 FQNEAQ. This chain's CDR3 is CASSAAWSDTEAFF. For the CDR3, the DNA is TGTGCCAGCAGCGCCGCTTGGTCTGACACTGAAGCTTTCTTT.

CDR3 in amino acids: CASSQDYGRTFIRNFYEQYF. The DNA for the CDR3 is TGTGCCAGCAGCCAAGATTACGGGAGGACCTTTATACGGAACTTCTACGAGCAGTACTTC. The rearrangement uses TRBV14 and TRBJ2-7; 7 bases align to TRBD2. Trimming removed 0 bases from V and 3 bases from J; junction bases left unmatched: 20. This CDR3 is 20 amino acids long. Germline values: CDR1 SGHDN, CDR2 FVKESK.

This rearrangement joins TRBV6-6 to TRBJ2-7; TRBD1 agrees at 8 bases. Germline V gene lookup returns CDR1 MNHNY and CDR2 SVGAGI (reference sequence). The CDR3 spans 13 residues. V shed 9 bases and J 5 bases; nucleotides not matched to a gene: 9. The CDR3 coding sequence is TGTGCCAGTACGGTGACAGGGGCCCACGAGCAGTACTTC. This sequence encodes CASTVTGAHEQYF.

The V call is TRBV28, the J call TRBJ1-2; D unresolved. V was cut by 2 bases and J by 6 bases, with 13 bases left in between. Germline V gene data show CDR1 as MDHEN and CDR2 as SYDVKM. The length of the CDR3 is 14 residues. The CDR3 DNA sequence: TGTGCCAGCAGTTTAGTTTTGGGTGGAAATGGCTACACCTTC. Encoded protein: CASSLVLGGNGYTF.

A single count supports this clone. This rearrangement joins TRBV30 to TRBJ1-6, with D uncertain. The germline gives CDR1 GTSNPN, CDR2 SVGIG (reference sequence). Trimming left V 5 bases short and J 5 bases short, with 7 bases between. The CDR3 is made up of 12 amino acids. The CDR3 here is CAWQRDNSPLHF. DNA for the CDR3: TGTGCCTGGCAACGGGATAATTCACCCCTCCACTTT. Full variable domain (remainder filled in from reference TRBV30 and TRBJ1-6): SQTIHQWPATLVQPVGSPLSLECTVEGTSNPNLYWYRQAAGRGLQLLFYSVGIGQISSEVPQNLSASRPQDRQFILSSKKLLLSDSGFYLCAWQRDNSPLHFGNGTRLTVT.

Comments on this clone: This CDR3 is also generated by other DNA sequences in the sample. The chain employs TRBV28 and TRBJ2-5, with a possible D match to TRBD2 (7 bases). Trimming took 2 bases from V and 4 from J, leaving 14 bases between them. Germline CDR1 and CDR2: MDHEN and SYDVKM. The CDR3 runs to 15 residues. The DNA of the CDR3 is TGTGCCAGCAGTTTAGGGGGGGCTAGGGGAGAGACCCAGTACTTC. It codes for CASSLGGARGETQYF.

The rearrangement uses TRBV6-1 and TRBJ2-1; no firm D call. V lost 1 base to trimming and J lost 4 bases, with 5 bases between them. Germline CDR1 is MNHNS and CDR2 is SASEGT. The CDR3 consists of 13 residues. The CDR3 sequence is CASSEGLYNEQFF. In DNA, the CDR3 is TGTGCCAGCAGTGAAGGGCTATACAATGAGCAGTTCTTC.

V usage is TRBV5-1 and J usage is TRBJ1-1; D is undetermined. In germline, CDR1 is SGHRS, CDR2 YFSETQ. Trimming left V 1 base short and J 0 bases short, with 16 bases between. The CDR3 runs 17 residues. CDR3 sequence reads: CASSLINRGVLNTEAFF. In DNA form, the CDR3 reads TGCGCCAGCAGCTTGATAAATCGGGGAGTCTTGAACACTGAAGCTTTCTTT.

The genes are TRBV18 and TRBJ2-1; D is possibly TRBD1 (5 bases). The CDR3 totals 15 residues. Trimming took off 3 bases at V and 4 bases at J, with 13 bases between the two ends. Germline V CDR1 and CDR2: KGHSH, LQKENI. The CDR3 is CASSPSGREYNEQFF. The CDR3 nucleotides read TGTGCCAGCTCACCTTCGGGCAGGGAATACAATGAGCAGTTCTTC.

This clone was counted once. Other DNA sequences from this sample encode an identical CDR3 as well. The chain's CDR3 is CASSRDSQETQYF. The DNA for the CDR3 is TGTGCCAGCAGTCGGGACAGTCAAGAGACCCAGTACTTC. V usage is TRBV2 and J usage is TRBJ2-5; 7 nucleotides agree with TRBD1. This CDR3 contains 13 residues. The germline gives CDR1 SNHLY, CDR2 FYNNEI. With 5 bases clipped from V and 2 bases from J, the junction kept 2 bases outside the gene matches.